This entry describes one TCR beta chain. Authors' analysis steps: Estimation of nucleated cell counts relied on the amplification of reference gene primers. Produced via immunoSEQ multiplex PCR; TCRdb's table is partial and in-frame only. The D gene and trimming were derived from the DNA, and the V and J assignments and clone size from that table. The data show about 65,000 clones, about 81% seen once. Germline CDR1 is SQVTM and CDR2 is ANQGSEA. The CDR3 extends over 15 amino acids. This sample stems from a study of blood T cell repertoires in COVID-19. Study background: Material from acute and convalescent COVID-19 was sourced from the United States, Italy and Spain. From T cells, B-cell-depleted T cells, or PBMCs came the material, which was cDNA or gDNA.

The sequenced sample consisted of peripheral blood. The V call is TRBV29-1, the J call TRBJ2-3, with 9 nucleotides matching TRBD2. The clonotype was recovered from a man at least 80 years old with acute or convalescent COVID-19. This CDR3 reads CAFPGTSTSTDTQYF. Written as DNA, the CDR3 is TGCGCGTTCCCCGGGACTAGCACAAGCACAGATACGCAGTATTTT.